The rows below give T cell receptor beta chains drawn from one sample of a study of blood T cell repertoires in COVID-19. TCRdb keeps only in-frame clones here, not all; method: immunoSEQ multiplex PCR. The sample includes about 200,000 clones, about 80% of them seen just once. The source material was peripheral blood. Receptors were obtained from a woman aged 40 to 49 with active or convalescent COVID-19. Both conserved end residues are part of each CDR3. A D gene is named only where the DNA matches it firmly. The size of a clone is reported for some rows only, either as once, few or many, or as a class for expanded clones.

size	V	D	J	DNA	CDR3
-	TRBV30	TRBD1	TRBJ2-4	TGTGCCTGGAGCCGGGGACAGTTAAACATTCAGTACTTC	CAWSRGQLNIQYF
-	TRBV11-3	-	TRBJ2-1	TGTGCCAGCAGCTTAAGGGACACGAGCTCCTACAATGAGCAGTTCTTC	CASSLRDTSSYNEQFF
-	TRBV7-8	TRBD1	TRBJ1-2	TGTGCCAGCAGACCCGGGACAGGGGATCGGGGCTACACCTTC	CASRPGTGDRGYTF
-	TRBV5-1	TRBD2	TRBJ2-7	TGCGCCAGCAGCTTGGGACTAGCGGGAGGCGAGCAGTACTTC	CASSLGLAGGEQYF
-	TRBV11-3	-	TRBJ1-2	TGTGCCAGCAGCTTAGCAGGCGGGACTAACTATGGCTACACCTTC	CASSLAGGTNYGYTF
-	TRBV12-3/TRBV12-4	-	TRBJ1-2	TGTGCCAGCAGTTACGGGGATGGCTACACCTTC	CASSYGDGYTF
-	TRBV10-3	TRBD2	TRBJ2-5	TGTGCCATCAGGGGGACTAGCTTGGAGACCCAGTACTTC	CAIRGTSLETQYF
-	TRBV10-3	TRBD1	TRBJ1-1	TGTGCCATCAGTGTCATCGGACAGGGGGCCCCGAACACTGAAGCTTTCTTT	CAISVIGQGAPNTEAFF
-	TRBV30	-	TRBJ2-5	TGTGCCTGGAGTGCGAAAACCGGACAAGGCGTGAGGACCCAGTACTTC	CAWSAKTGQGVRTQYF
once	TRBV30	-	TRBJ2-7	TGTGCCTGGAGTGCCACCTACGAGCAGTACTTC	CAWSATYEQYF
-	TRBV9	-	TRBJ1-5	TGTGCCAGCAGCGTAGACCCGGTAGATCAGCCCCAGCATTTT	CASSVDPVDQPQHF
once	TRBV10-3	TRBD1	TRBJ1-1	TGTGCCTCAGGGGGGCCGGGCACTGAAGCTTTCTTT	CASGGPGTEAFF
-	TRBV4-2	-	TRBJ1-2	TGTGCCAGCAGCCCCGCCGCGCAGACGGGGAACTATGGCTACACCTTC	CASSPAAQTGNYGYTF
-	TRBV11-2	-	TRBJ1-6	TGTGCCAGCAGCTTAGATGGGGGGACCTCACCCCTCCACTTT	CASSLDGGTSPLHF
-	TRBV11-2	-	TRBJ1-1	TGTGCCAGCAGCTTACAGGCCGTAGAGAACACTGAAGCTTTCTTT	CASSLQAVENTEAFF
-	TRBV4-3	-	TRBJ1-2	TGCGCCAGCAGCCAAAACAGCTATGGCTACACCTTC	CASSQNSYGYTF
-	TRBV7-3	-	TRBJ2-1	TGTGCCAGCAGTCACGCGTCCTACAATGAGCAGTTCTTC	CASSHASYNEQFF
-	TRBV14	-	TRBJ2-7	TGTGCCAGCAGCCAACTAATCTCAGGCGAGCAGTACTTC	CASSQLISGEQYF
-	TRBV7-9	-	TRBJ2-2	TGTGCCAGCAGCCGTGAAGGAGACTCATACACGTATGGGGAGCTGTTTTTT	CASSREGDSYTYGELFF
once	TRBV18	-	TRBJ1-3	TGTGCCAGCTCACCGGCAGGGGCGCACACCATATATTTT	CASSPAGAHTIYF
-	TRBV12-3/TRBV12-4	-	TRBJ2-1	TGTGCCAGCAGAAGACTCCACAATGAGCAGTTCTTC	CASRRLHNEQFF
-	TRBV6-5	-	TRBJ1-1	TGTGCCAGCAGGACAGGCATGAACACTGAAGCTTTCTTT	CASRTGMNTEAFF
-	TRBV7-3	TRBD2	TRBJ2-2	TGTGCCAGCAGATATGGACTAGCGGGAAACACCGGGGAGCTGTTTTTT	CASRYGLAGNTGELFF
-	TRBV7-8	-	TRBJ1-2	TGTGCCAGCAGCTTAGCTGTCAGGTATAGGCTTAACTACACCTTC	CASSLAVRYRLNYTF
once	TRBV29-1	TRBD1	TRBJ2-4	TGCAGCGTAGGGGGACAGGGGGCTGACATTCAGTACTTC	CSVGGQGADIQYF
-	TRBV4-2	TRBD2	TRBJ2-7	TGTGCCAGCAGCCAGGGTGGACTAGCGGGGGGTTACGAGCAGTACTTC	CASSQGGLAGGYEQYF
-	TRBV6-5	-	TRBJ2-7	TGTGCCAGCACCCAGTCGGGGTTTGGCTACGAGCAGTACTTC	CASTQSGFGYEQYF
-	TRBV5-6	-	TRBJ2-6	TGTGCCAGCAGCTTGACAAAAACCTCTGGGGCCAACGTCCTGACTTTC	CASSLTKTSGANVLTF
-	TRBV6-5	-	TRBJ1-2	TGTGCCAGCAACCCGGACACCTCTGGCTACACCTTC	CASNPDTSGYTF
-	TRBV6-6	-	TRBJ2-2	TGTGCCAGCACCCAGACCCGGGAGACCGGGGAGCTGTTTTTT	CASTQTRETGELFF
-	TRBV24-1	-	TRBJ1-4	TGTGCCACCAGTGATCCTGACAGTCCCCGTGAAAAACTGTTTTTT	CATSDPDSPREKLFF
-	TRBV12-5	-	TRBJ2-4	TGTGCTAGTGGTTTGGTTAACACAAACATTCAGTACTTC	CASGLVNTNIQYF
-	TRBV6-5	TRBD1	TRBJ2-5	TGTGCCAGCAGTTGGGACAGGGAGACCCAGTACTTC	CASSWDRETQYF
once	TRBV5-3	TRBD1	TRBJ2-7	TGTGCCAGAAGCTTGAGTGGACAGGGGCCCTACGAGCAGTACTTC	CARSLSGQGPYEQYF
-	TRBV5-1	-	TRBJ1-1	TGCGCCAGCAGCTACTACCCAGGGTCGAACACTGAAGCTTTCTTT	CASSYYPGSNTEAFF
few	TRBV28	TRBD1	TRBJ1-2	TGTGCCGCCGAGATCCGGGACAGGGGGCGCGGTGGCTACACCTTC	CAAEIRDRGRGGYTF
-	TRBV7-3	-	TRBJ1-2	TGTGCCAGCAGCTTAAGCGGCACAGGTGCGGATAACTATGGCTACACCTTC	CASSLSGTGADNYGYTF
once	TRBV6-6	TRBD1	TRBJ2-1	TGTGCCAGCAGGGTACAGGGGCGGCTGGGAAACAATGAGCAGTTCTTC	CASRVQGRLGNNEQFF
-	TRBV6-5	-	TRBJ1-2	TGTGCCAGCAGAAAAGACGGGGGGGATGGCTACACCTTC	CASRKDGGDGYTF
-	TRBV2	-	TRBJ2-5	TGTGCCACCCAGCGGAACCAAGAGACCCAGTACTTC	CATQRNQETQYF
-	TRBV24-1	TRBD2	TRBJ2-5	TGTGCCACCAGTGATTTGACGGGAGGGTTGGGAGAGACCCAGTACTTC	CATSDLTGGLGETQYF
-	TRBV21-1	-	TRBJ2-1	TGTGCCAGCAGCAAAGGTCGATTTGTACTAGCGGTCGGATACAATGAGCAGTTCTTC	CASSKGRFVLAVGYNEQFF
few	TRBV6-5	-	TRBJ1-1	TGTGCCAGCAGTTATTCCAGAAGGGGCGCGACTGAAGCTTTCTTT	CASSYSRRGATEAFF
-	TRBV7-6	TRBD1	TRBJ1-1	TGTGCCAGCAGCTTAGTACAGGGGGCGAACACTGAAGCTTTCTTT	CASSLVQGANTEAFF
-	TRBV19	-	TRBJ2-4	TGTGCCAGTAGTATAGGGAGAGCCAAAAACATTCAGTACTTC	CASSIGRAKNIQYF
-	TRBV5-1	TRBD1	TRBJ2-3	TGCGCCAGCAAGCTTACCGGACAGGGGACAGATACGCAGTATTTT	CASKLTGQGTDTQYF
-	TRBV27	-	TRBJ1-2	TGTGCCAGCAGTTTATCAGCTTCTAACTATGGCTACACCTTC	CASSLSASNYGYTF
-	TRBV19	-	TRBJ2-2	TGTGCCAGTAGTATTCTGAGCAGGGGCCCTTTTGGCACCGGGGAGCTGTTTTTT	CASSILSRGPFGTGELFF
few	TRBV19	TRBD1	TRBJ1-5	TGTGCCAGTAGACTAGTAGGACAGGGGGATTGGCAGCCCCAGCATTTT	CASRLVGQGDWQPQHF